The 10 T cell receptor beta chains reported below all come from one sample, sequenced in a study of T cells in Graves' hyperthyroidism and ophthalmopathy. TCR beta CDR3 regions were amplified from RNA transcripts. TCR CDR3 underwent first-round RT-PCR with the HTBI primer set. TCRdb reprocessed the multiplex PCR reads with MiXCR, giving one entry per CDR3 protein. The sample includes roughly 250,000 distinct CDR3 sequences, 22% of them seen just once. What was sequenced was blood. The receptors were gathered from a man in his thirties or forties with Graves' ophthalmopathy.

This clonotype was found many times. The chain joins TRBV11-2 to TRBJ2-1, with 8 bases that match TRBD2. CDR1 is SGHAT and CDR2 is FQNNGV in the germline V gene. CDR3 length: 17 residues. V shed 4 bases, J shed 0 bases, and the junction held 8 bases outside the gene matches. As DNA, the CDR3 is TGTGCCAGCAGCTCCGCCGCCGCGGGAGGCTCCTACAATGAGCAGTTCTTC. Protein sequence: CASSSAAAGGSYNEQFF.

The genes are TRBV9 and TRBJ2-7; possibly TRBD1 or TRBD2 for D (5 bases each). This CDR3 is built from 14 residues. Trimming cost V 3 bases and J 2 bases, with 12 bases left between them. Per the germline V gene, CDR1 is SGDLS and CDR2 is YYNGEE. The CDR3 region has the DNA TGTGCCAGCAGCGCGGGACCCCGGGCCTACGAGCAGTACTTC. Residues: CASSAGPRAYEQYF.

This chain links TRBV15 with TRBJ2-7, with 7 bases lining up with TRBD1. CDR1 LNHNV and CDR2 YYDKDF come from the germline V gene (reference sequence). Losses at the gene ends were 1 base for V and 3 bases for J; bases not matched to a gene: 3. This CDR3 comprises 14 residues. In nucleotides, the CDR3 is TGTGCCACCAGCAGAGCGGGACAGTTCTACGAGCAGTACTTC. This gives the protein CATSRAGQFYEQYF.

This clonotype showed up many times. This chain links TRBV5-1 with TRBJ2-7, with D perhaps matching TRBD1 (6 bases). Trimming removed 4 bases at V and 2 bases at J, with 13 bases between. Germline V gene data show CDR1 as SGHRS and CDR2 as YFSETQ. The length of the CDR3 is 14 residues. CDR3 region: CASSPAGDPYEQYF. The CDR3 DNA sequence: TGCGCCAGCAGCCCCGCAGGGGACCCCTACGAGCAGTACTTC.

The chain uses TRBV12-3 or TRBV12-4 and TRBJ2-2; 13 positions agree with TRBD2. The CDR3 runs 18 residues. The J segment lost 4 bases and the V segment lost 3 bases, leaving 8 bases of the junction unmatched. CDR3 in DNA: TGTGCCAGCAGTTTCTCGGGACTAGCGGGAATGTCCACCGGGGAGCTGTTTTTT. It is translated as CASSFSGLAGMSTGELFF.

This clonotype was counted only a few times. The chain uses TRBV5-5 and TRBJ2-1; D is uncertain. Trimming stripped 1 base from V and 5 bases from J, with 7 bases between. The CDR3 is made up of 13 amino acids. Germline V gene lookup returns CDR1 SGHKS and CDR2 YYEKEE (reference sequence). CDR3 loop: CASSLSEDNEQFF. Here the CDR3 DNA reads TGTGCCAGCAGCTTGAGCGAGGACAATGAGCAGTTCTTC.

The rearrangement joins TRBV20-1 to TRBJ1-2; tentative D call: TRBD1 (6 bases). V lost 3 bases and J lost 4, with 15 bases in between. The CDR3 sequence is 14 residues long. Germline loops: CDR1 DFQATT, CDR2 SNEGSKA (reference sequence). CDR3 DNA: TGCAGTGCTAGGGGTGGGACATCCATCTATGGCTACACCTTC. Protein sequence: CSARGGTSIYGYTF.

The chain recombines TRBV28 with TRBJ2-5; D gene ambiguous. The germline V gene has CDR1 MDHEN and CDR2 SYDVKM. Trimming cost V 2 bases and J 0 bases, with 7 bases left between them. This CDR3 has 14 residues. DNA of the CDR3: TGTGCCAGCAGTTTACTGACATACCAAGAGACCCAGTACTTC. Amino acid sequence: CASSLLTYQETQYF.

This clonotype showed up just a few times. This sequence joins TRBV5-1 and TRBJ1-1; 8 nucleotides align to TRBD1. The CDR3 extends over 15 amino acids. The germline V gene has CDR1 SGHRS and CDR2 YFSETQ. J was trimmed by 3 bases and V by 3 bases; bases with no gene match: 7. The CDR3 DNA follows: TGCGCCAGCAGCTCCGAACCGGGACAGGACACTGAAGCTTTCTTT. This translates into CASSSEPGQDTEAFF.

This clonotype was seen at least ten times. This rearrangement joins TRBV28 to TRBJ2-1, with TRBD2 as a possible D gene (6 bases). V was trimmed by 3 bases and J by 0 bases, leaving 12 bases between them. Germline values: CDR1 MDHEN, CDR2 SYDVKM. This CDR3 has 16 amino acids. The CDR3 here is CASSFAGPSSYNEQFF. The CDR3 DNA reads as TGTGCCAGCAGTTTTGCGGGACCTAGCTCCTACAATGAGCAGTTCTTC. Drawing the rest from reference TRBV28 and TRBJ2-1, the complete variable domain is DVKVTQSSRYLVKRTGEKVFLECVQDMDHENMFWYRQDPGLGLRLIYFSYDVKMKEKGDIPEGYSVSREKKERFSLILESASTNQTSMYLCASSFAGPSSYNEQFFGPGTRLTVL.